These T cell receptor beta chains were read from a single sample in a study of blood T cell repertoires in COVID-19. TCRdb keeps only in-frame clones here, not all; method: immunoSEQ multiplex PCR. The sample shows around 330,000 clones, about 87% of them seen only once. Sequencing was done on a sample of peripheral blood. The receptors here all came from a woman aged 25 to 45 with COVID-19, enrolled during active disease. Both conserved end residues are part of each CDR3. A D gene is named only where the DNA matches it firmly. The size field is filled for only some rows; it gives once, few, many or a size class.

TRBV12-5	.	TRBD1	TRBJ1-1	CASGLAWTGTGTEAFF	TGTGCTAGTGGTTTGGCCTGGACAGGGACAGGTACTGAAGCTTTCTTT
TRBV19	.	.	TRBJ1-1	CASSPPFLSSISNTEAFF	TGTGCCAGTAGCCCTCCATTCCTTAGTAGCATATCGAACACTGAAGCTTTCTTT
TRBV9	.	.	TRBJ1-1	CASTRLGRDTEAFF	TGTGCCAGCACTCGGCTGGGCCGCGACACTGAAGCTTTCTTT
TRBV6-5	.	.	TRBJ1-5	CASSLAGVGGTQHF	TGTGCCAGCAGTTTGGCAGGGGTCGGCGGTACCCAGCATTTT
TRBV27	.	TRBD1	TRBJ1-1	CASSQGTGVHTEAFF	TGTGCCAGCAGCCAGGGGACAGGGGTTCACACTGAAGCTTTCTTT
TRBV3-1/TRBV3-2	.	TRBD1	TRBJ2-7	CASSKNVGQGIYEQYF	TGTGCCAGCAGCAAGAACGTCGGACAGGGAATTTACGAGCAGTACTTC
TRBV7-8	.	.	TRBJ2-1	CASSISRVYNEQFF	TGTGCCAGCAGCATCAGCAGGGTTTACAATGAGCAGTTCTTC
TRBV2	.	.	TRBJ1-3	CASSMDSGNTIYF	TGTGCCAGCAGTATGGACAGCGGAAACACCATATATTTT
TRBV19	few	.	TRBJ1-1	CASSMLEENTEAFF	TGTGCCAGTAGTATGCTGGAGGAGAACACTGAAGCTTTCTTT
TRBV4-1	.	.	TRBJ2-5	CASSQARLETQYF	TGCGCCAGCAGCCAAGCCAGGTTAGAGACCCAGTACTTC
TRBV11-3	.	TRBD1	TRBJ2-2	CASSLGQGSAGELFF	TGTGCCAGCAGCTTAGGACAGGGTAGCGCCGGGGAGCTGTTTTTT
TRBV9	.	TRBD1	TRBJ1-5	CASSRTGTVQPQHF	TGTGCCAGCAGCCGGACAGGGACAGTTCAGCCCCAGCATTTT
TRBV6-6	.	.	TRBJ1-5	CASSYSGGEGQPQHF	TGTGCCAGCAGTTACTCGGGTGGGGAGGGTCAGCCCCAGCATTTT
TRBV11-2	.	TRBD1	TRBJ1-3	CASSLGTWDRLISGNTIYF	TGTGCCAGCAGCTTAGGGACATGGGACAGGCTAATCTCTGGAAACACCATATATTTT
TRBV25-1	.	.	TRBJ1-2	CASSRGRGFRNYGYTF	TGTGCCAGCAGTCGGGGGCGGGGGTTTCGTAACTATGGCTACACCTTC
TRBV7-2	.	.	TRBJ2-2	CASSLSRRNTGELFF	TGTGCCAGCAGCTTGAGTAGGAGGAACACCGGGGAGCTGTTTTTT
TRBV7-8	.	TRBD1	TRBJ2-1	CASSLQGHEQFF	TGTGCCAGCAGCCTACAGGGGCATGAGCAGTTCTTC
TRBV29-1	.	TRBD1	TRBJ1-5	CSVRDRGSNQPQHF	TGCAGCGTCAGGGACAGGGGAAGCAATCAGCCCCAGCATTTT
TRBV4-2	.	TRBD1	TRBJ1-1	CASSQDGQGGGEAFF	TGTGCCAGCAGCCAAGACGGACAGGGGGGGGGTGAAGCTTTCTTT
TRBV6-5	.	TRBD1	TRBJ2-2	CASSSGTGTTGELFF	TGTGCCAGCAGCTCCGGGACAGGGACCACCGGGGAGCTGTTTTTT
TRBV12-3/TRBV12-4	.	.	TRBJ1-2	CASSRTDNYGYTF	TGTGCCAGCAGCAGGACAGACAACTATGGCTACACCTTC
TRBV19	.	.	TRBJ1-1	CASRPGGISEAFF	TGTGCCAGTAGACCTGGGGGCATTTCTGAAGCTTTCTTT
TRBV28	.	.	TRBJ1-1	CASSPTGDVANTEAFF	TGTGCCAGCAGCCCGACAGGAGATGTCGCCAACACTGAAGCTTTCTTT
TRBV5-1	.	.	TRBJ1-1	CASSLAPSAGNTEAFF	TGCGCCAGCAGCTTGGCTCCGTCGGCGGGGAACACTGAAGCTTTCTTT
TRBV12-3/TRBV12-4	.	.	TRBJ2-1	CASSSHMNEQFF	TGTGCCAGCAGTTCCCACATGAACGAGCAGTTCTTC
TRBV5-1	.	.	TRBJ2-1	CASSFGGQVYNEQFF	TGCGCCAGCAGCTTCGGGGGGCAAGTGTACAATGAGCAGTTCTTC
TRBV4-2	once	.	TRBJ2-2	CASSQERQGLSTGELFF	TGTGCCAGCAGCCAAGAAAGGCAGGGGTTGAGCACCGGGGAGCTGTTTTTT
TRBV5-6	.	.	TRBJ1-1	CASSQLQGNTEAFF	TGTGCCAGCAGCCAGCTACAGGGTAACACTGAAGCTTTCTTT
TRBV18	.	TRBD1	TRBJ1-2	CASSPSRQGARYGYTF	TGTGCCAGCTCACCGTCAAGACAGGGGGCGCGGTATGGCTACACCTTC
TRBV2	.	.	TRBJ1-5	CASSERQTHQPQHF	TGTGCCAGCAGTGAACGACAGACCCATCAGCCCCAGCATTTT